A single sample gave rise to the 2 T cell receptor beta chains below, sequenced in a study of cytomegalovirus exposure and HLA in healthy donors. PCR amplification relied on 60 Vbeta primers (plus 13 Jbeta primers). This table comes from immunoSEQ multiplex PCR, and its TCRdb copy is limited to in-frame clones, with some not included. This sample's table has around 190,000 clones. Sequencing input: PBMCs. These receptors all stem from a woman aged 30 to 39 in good health and CMV-seropositive.

The chain carries TRBV5-5 and TRBJ1-3, with no clear D. Germline loops: CDR1 SGHKS, CDR2 YYEKEE (reference sequence). The CDR3 contains 15 residues. Trimming cost V 0 bases and J 3 bases, with 10 bases left between them. CDR3 bases: TGTGCCAGCAGCTTGGAGTCAGAATATGGAAACACCATATATTTT. This gives the protein CASSLESEYGNTIYF.

V and J are TRBV28 and TRBJ1-1; a weak D match, TRBD1 (5 bases). From germline, CDR1 is MDHEN and CDR2 SYDVKM. The CDR3 has 13 residues. V lost 2 bases and J lost 9, with 13 bases in between. For the CDR3, the DNA is TGTGCCAGCAGTTTAGGGCAGGGTTTTCAAGCTTTCTTT. Protein product: CASSLGQGFQAFF.